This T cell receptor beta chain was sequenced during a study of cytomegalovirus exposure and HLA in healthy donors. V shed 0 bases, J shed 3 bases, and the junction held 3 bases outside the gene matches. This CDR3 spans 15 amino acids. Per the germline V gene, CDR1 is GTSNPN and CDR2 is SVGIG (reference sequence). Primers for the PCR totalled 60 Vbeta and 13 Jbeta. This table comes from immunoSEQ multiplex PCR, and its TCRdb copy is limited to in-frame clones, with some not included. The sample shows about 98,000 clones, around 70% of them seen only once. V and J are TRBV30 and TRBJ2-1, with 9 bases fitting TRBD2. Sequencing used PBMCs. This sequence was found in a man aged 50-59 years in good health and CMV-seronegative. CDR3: CAWSVLSGSYNEQFF. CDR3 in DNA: TGTGCCTGGAGTGTACTTAGCGGGAGCTACAATGAGCAGTTCTTC.